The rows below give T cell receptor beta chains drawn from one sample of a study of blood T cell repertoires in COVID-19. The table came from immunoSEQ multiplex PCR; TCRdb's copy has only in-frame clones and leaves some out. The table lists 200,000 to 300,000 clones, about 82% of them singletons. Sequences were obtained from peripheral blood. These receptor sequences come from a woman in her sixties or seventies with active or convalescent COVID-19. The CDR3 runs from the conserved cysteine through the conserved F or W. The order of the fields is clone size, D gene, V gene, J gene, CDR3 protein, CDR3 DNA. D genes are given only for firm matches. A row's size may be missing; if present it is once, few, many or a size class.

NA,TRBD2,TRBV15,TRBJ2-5,CATSRDRVLAGVQETQYF,TGTGCCACCAGCAGAGATCGGGTCCTAGCGGGGGTTCAAGAGACCCAGTACTTC
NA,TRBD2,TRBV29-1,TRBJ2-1,CSVEGGIRFYNEQFF,TGCAGCGTTGAGGGAGGGATCCGTTTCTACAATGAGCAGTTCTTC
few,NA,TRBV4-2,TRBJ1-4,CASSRDQGGNEKLFF,TGTGCCAGCAGCCGAGATCAGGGCGGTAATGAAAAACTGTTTTTT
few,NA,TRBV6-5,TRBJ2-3,CASSYRAGAFTDTQYF,TGTGCCAGCAGTTACCGGGCAGGGGCGTTCACAGATACGCAGTATTTT
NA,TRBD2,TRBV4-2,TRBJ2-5,CASSQVRDGRETQYF,TGTGCCAGCAGCCAAGTCCGGGACGGGAGGGAGACCCAGTACTTC
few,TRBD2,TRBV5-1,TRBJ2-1,CASSLRLAGVGEQFF,TGCGCCAGCAGCTTGCGGCTAGCGGGAGTCGGTGAGCAGTTCTTC
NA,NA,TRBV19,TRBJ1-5,CASSPRGTLLYSNQPQHF,TGTGCCAGTAGTCCCCGGGGGACCCTGCTTTATAGCAATCAGCCCCAGCATTTT
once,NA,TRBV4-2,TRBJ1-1,CASSAQVWGGDTEAFF,TGTGCCAGCAGCGCACAGGTGTGGGGGGGGGACACTGAAGCTTTCTTT
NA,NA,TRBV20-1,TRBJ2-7,CSARAGYEQYF,TGCAGTGCTAGAGCCGGCTACGAGCAGTACTTC
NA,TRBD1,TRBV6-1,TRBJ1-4,CASSGRTGPGRNEKLFF,TGTGCCAGCAGTGGAAGGACAGGGCCCGGGCGTAATGAAAAACTGTTTTTT
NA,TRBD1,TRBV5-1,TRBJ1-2,CASRPTGNFDYGYTF,TGCGCCAGCAGGCCGACAGGGAATTTTGACTATGGCTACACCTTC
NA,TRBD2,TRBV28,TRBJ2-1,CASREPGLAPRGGYNEQFF,TGTGCCAGCAGAGAACCGGGACTAGCGCCCCGAGGGGGGTACAATGAGCAGTTCTTC
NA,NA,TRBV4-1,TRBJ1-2,CASSQDGGVFYTF,TGCGCCAGCAGCCAAGATGGGGGGGTCTTCTACACCTTC
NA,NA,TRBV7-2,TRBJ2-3,CASSLARGPADTQYF,TGTGCCAGCAGCTTAGCGCGGGGGCCTGCAGATACGCAGTATTTT
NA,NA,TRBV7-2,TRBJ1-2,CASSPARVGLNGYTF,TGTGCCAGCAGCCCGGCGAGGGTAGGACTGAATGGCTACACCTTC
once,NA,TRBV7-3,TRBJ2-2,CASRNSNTGELFF,TGTGCCAGCAGGAACAGCAACACCGGGGAGCTGTTTTTT
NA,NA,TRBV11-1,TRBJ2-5,CASSFFREETQYF,TGTGCCAGCAGCTTCTTCAGGGAAGAGACCCAGTACTTC
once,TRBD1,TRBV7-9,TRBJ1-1,CASSQGVGGTEAFF,TGTGCCAGCAGCCAGGGGGTAGGCGGGACTGAAGCTTTCTTT
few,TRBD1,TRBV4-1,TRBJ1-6,CASRTNTGTDSYNSPLHF,TGCGCCAGCAGGACTAACACCGGGACAGACTCCTATAATTCACCCCTCCACTTT
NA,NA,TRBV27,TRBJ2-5,CASSRGHPETQYF,TGTGCCAGCAGTAGGGGACATCCGGAGACCCAGTACTTC
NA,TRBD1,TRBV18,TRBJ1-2,CASSPPGGVYGYTF,TGTGCCAGCTCACCGCCAGGGGGCGTCTATGGCTACACCTTC
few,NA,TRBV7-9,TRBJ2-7,CASSLGSSPYEQYF,TGTGCCAGCAGCTTAGGTTCGAGTCCGTACGAGCAGTACTTC
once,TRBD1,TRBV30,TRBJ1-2,CAWSEGTGNYGYTF,TGTGCCTGGAGTGAAGGGACAGGGAACTATGGCTACACCTTC
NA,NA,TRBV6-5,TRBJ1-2,CASRGSGIYGYTF,TGTGCCAGCAGGGGCTCAGGGATCTATGGCTACACCTTC
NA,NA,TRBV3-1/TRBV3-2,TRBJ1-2,CASSQTGIYGYTF,TGTGCCAGCAGCCAAACGGGAATCTATGGCTACACCTTC
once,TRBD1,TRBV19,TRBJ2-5,CAVSGQGVGTQYF,TGTGCCGTATCGGGACAGGGGGTAGGGACCCAGTACTTC
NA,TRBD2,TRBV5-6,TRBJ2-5,CASSLSFTSGSYQETQYF,TGTGCCAGCAGCTTATCTTTTACTAGCGGGAGTTACCAAGAGACCCAGTACTTC
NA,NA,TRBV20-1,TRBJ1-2,CSASPLTTTAHYGYTF,TGCAGTGCTAGTCCCCTAACGACGACAGCCCACTATGGCTACACCTTC
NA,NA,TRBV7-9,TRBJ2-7,CASSPTLYEQYF,TGTGCCAGCAGCCCTACCTTGTACGAGCAGTACTTC
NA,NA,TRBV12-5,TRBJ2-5,CASGAQWELDGETQYF,TGTGCTAGTGGTGCCCAGTGGGAGCTAGACGGAGAGACCCAGTACTTC
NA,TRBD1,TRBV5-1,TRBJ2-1,CASSLGTGEVGEQFF,TGCGCCAGCAGCTTGGGGACAGGGGAAGTCGGGGAGCAGTTCTTC
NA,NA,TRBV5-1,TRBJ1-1,CASSSTGVSTEAFF,TGCGCCAGCAGCTCCACGGGGGTGTCCACTGAAGCTTTCTTT
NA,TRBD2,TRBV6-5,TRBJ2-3,CASSYERGSTDTQYF,TGTGCCAGCAGTTACGAGCGGGGGAGCACAGATACGCAGTATTTT
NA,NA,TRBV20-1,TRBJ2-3,CSASRVTDTQYF,TGCAGTGCTAGTCGGGTCACAGATACGCAGTATTTT
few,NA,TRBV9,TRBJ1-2,CASSVATANYGYTF,TGTGCCAGCAGCGTAGCTACTGCTAACTATGGCTACACCTTC
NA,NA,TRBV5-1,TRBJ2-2,CASNSPGTGELFF,TGCGCCAGCAACTCCCCGGGCACCGGGGAGCTGTTTTTT
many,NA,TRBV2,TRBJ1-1,CASSADSNSDTEAFF,TGTGCCAGCAGTGCTGACTCGAACTCGGACACTGAAGCTTTCTTT
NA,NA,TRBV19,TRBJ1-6,CASSGGPRSNSPLHF,TGTGCCAGTAGTGGAGGACCTCGAAGTAATTCACCCCTCCACTTT
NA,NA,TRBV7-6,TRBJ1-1,CASSHSTFFMNTEAFF,TGTGCCAGCAGTCACAGTACATTCTTCATGAACACTGAAGCTTTCTTT
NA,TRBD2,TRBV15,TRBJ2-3,CATSRDVLAGPGDTQYF,TGTGCCACCAGCAGAGATGTGTTAGCGGGGCCCGGTGATACGCAGTATTTT
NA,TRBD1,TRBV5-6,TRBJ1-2,CASSYSDRAFPYGYTF,TGTGCCAGCAGCTATTCGGACAGGGCATTTCCCTATGGCTACACCTTC
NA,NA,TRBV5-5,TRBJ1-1,CASSLGAGQKAFF,TGTGCCAGCAGCTTGGGGGCCGGACAAAAAGCTTTCTTT
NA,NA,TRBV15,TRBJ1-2,CATSTDTPNYGYTF,TGTGCCACCAGCACGGACACGCCTAACTATGGCTACACCTTC
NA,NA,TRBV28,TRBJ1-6,CASSFGRNSPLHF,TGTGCCAGCAGTTTCGGTCGTAATTCACCCCTCCACTTT
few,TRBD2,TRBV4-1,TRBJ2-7,CASSQGLAGADYEQYF,TGCGCCAGCAGCCAAGGCCTAGCGGGAGCCGACTACGAGCAGTACTTC
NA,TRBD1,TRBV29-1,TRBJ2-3,CSVETLGQDDATDTQYF,TGCAGCGTTGAAACTCTGGGACAGGACGATGCCACAGATACGCAGTATTTT
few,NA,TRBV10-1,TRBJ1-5,CASSDSLFGPQHF,TGCGCCAGCAGTGATTCGCTTTTCGGGCCCCAGCATTTT
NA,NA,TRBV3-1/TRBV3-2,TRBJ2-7,CASSHSGGSSYEQYF,TGTGCCAGCAGCCATAGCGGCGGAAGCTCCTACGAGCAGTACTTC
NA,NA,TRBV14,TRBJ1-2,CASSQGRRDGYTF,TGTGCCAGCAGCCAAGGGAGGAGGGATGGCTACACCTTC
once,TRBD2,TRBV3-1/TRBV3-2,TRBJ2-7,CASSQERETPGEQYF,TGTGCCAGCAGCCAAGAGCGGGAGACCCCAGGGGAGCAGTACTTC
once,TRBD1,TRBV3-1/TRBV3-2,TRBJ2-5,CASSQGTGGWTQYF,TGTGCCAGCAGCCAAGGGACAGGGGGATGGACCCAGTACTTC